The sequence of this T cell receptor (beta chain) was determined in a study of T cells after yellow fever vaccination. Study findings and constraints: Weaker overall, the secondary response nonetheless peaked faster (day 5 versus 15). Most clones from primary vaccination were detected again post-booster (roughly 95% CD4, 88% CD8).

V lost 4 bases, J lost 4 bases, and 9 bases lay in between. The CDR3 extends over 13 amino acids. Germline values: CDR1 MNHEY, CDR2 SMNVEV (reference sequence). Concerning this clonotype: Its antigen is as yet unknown.

TCRdb itself ran the 5' RACE reads through MiXCR, one entry per CDR3 protein. The table records 620,000 or so distinct CDR3 sequences, 9% to 15% of them present only once. The sample consisted of PBMCs, taken on the day of the yellow fever booster vaccination. The chain employs TRBV27 and TRBJ2-3; no reliable D call. The receptor comes from a man younger than 40 who received the YFV17D yellow fever vaccine. The CDR3 DNA sequence: TGTGCCAGCAGTTCCGTGCGCGCAGATACGCAGTATTTT. It is translated as CASSSVRADTQYF.